This record covers a single TCR beta chain. Seattle patient enrollment occurred during active infection, with longitudinal follow-up thereafter. This specimen comes from a study of blood T cell repertoires in COVID-19. Across the whole study: Donors in the United States, Italy and Spain gave samples during acute or convalescent COVID-19. Nucleic acid was either cDNA or gDNA, and it came from T cells, B-cell-depleted T cells, or PBMCs.

Per the authors' pipeline: The assay estimated nucleated cells by amplifying reference gene primers. This table comes from immunoSEQ multiplex PCR, and its TCRdb copy is limited to in-frame clones, with some not included. The DNA gave D and trimming, while V, J and clone size come from that table. The top ten clones hold under 1.1% of a sample with more than 300,000 clones, roughly 89% of them seen once. Input material: peripheral blood. The TCR comes from a woman between 40 and 55 years old with COVID-19, enrolled during active disease.

CDR3 protein: CASSPGTVKGYTF. CDR3 bases: TGTGCCAGCAGTCCCGGGACAGTTAAGGGCTACACCTTC. The chain joins TRBV6-5 to TRBJ1-2; 7 bases are a match to TRBD1. The CDR3 sequence is 13 residues long. V trimming: 5 bases; J trimming: 8 bases; junction bases outside the gene matches: 8. Germline CDR1 reads MNHEY; CDR2 reads SVGAGI.